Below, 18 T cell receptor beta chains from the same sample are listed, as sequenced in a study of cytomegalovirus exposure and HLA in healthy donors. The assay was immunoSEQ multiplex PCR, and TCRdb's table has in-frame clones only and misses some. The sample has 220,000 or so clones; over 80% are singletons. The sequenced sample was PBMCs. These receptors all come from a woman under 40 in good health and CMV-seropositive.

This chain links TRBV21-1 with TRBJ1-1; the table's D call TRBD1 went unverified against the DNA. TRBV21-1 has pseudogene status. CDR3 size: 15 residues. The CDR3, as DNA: TGTGCCAGCAGACGTCCAACGAGGGGGCCTTTAGGAGCTTTCTTT. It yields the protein CASRRPTRGPLGAFF.

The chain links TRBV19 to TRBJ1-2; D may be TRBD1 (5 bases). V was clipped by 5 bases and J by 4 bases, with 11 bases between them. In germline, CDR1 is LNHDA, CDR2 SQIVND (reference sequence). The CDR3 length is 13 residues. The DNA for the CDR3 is TGTGCCAGTAGTCCCCTGACAGTCTATGGCTACACCTTC. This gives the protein CASSPLTVYGYTF.

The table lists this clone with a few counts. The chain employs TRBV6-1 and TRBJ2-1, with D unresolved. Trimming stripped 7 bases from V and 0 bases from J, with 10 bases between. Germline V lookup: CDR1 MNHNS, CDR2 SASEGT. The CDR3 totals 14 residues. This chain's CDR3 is CASTPVISYNEQFF. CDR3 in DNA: TGTGCCAGCACGCCGGTTATCTCCTACAATGAGCAGTTCTTC.

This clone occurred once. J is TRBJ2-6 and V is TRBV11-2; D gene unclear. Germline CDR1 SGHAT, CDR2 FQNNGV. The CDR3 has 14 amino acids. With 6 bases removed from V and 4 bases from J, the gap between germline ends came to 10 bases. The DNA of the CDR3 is TGTGCCAGCAGTTTGGGCAGAGGGGCCAACGTCCTGACTTTC. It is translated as CASSLGRGANVLTF.

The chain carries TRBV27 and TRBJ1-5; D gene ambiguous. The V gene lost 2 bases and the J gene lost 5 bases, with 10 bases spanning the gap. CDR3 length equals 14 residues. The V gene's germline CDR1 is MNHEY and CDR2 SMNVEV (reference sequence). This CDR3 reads CASSLRATYQPQHF. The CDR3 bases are TGTGCCAGCAGTTTAAGGGCCACCTATCAGCCCCAGCATTTT.

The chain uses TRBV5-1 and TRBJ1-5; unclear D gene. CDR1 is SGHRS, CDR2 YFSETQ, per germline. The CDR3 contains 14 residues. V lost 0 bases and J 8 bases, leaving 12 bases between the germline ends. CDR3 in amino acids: CASSLVGGREPQHF. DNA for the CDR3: TGCGCCAGCAGCTTGGTGGGAGGGCGTGAGCCCCAGCATTTT. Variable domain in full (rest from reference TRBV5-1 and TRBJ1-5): KAGVTQTPRYLIKTRGQQVTLSCSPISGHRSVSWYQQTPGQGLQFLFEYFSETQRNKGNFPGRFSGRQFSNSRSEMNVSTLELGDSALYLCASSLVGGREPQHFGDGTRLSIL.

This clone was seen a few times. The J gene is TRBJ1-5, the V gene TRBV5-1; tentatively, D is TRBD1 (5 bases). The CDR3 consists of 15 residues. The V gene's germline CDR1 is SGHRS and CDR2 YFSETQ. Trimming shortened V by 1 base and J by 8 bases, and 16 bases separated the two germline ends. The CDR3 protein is CASSLSGGAVEPQHF. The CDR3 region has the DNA TGCGCCAGCAGCTTGTCGGGTGGGGCAGTTGAGCCCCAGCATTTT. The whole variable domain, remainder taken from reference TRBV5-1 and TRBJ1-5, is KAGVTQTPRYLIKTRGQQVTLSCSPISGHRSVSWYQQTPGQGLQFLFEYFSETQRNKGNFPGRFSGRQFSNSRSEMNVSTLELGDSALYLCASSLSGGAVEPQHFGDGTRLSIL.

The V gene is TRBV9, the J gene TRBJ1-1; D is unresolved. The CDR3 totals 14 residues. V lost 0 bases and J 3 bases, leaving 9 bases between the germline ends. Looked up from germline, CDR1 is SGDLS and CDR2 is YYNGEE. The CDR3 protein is CASSVAPSDTEAFF. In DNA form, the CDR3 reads TGTGCCAGCAGCGTAGCTCCTAGTGACACTGAAGCTTTCTTT.

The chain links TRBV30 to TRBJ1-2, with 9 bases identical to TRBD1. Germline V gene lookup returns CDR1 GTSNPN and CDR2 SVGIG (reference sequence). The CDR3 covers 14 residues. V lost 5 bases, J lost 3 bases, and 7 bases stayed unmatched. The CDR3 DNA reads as TGTGCCTGGGAACAGGGGGCGATCGACTATGGCTACACCTTC. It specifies CAWEQGAIDYGYTF.

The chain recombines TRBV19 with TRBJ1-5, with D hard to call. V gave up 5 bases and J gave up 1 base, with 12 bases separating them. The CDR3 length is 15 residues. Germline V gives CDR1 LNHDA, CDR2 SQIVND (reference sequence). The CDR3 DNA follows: TGTGCCAGTAGTCGGGAAGTATTAAGCAATCAGCCCCAGCATTTT. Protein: CASSREVLSNQPQHF.

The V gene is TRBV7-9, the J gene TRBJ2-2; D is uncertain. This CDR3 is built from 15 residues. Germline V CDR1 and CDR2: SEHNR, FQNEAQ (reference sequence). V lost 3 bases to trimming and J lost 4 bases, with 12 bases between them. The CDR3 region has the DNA TGTGCCAGCAGCTTTTCATTAGGGTCCACCGGGGAGCTGTTTTTT. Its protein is CASSFSLGSTGELFF.

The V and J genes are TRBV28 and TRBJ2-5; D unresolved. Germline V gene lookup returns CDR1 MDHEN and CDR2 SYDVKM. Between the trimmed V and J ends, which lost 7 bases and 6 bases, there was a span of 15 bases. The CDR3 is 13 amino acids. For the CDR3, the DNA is TGTGCCAGCACCCTTAACGGAGTGAAGACCCAGTACTTC. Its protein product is CASTLNGVKTQYF. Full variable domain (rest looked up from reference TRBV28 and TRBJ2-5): DVKVTQSSRYLVKRTGEKVFLECVQDMDHENMFWYRQDPGLGLRLIYFSYDVKMKEKGDIPEGYSVSREKKERFSLILESASTNQTSMYLCASTLNGVKTQYFGPGTRLLVL.

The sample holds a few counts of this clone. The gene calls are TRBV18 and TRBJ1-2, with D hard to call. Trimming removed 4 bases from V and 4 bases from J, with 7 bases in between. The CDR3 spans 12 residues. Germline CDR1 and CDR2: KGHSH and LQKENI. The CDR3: CASSLDGYGYTF. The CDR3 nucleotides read TGTGCCAGCTCACTCGACGGCTATGGCTACACCTTC. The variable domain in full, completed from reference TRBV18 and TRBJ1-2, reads NAGVMQNPRHLVRRRGQEARLRCSPMKGHSHVYWYRQLPEEGLKFMVYLQKENIIDESGMPKERFSAEFPKEGPSILRIQQVVRGDSAAYFCASSLDGYGYTFGSGTRLTVV.

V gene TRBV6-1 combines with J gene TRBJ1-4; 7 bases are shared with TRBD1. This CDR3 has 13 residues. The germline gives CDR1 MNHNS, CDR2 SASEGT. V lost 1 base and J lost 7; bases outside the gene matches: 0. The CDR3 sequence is CASSEDRGEKLFF. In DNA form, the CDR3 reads TGTGCCAGCAGTGAAGACAGGGGTGAAAAACTGTTTTTT.

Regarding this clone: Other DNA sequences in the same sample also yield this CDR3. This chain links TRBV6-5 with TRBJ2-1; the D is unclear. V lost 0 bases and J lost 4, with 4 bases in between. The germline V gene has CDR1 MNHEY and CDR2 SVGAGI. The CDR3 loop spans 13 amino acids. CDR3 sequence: CASSYSRYNEQFF. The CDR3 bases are TGTGCCAGCAGTTACTCCAGGTACAATGAGCAGTTCTTC.

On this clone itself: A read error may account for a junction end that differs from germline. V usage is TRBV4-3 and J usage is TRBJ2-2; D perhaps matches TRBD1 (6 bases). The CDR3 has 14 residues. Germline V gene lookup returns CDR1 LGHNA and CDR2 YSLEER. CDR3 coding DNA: TGCGCCAGCAGTCGTACAGGGAACGCCGGGGAGCTGTTTTTT. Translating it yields CASSRTGNAGELFF.

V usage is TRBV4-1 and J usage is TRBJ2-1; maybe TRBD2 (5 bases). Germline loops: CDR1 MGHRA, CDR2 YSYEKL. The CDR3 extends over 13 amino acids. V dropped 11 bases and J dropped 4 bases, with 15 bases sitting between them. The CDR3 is CALSGVQYNEQFF. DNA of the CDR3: TGCGCCCTTTCCGGGGTTCAGTACAATGAGCAGTTCTTC.

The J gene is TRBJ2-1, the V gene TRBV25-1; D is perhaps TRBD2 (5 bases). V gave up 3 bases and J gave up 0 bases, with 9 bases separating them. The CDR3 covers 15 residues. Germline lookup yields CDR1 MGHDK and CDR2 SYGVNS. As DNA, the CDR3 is TGTGCCAGCAGTGATGGAGCGGACTCCTACAATGAGCAGTTCTTC. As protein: CASSDGADSYNEQFF.